The 3 T cell receptor beta chains below come from one sample, sequenced in a study of T cell repertoires in cytomegalovirus infection (dated by TCRdb to between 2017 and 2020). These reads were obtained on an Illumina HiSeq 1500. The raw public data were reprocessed by TCRdb itself: fastp quality trimming at Q25, MiXCR clonotype calling, in-frame beta chains only. Each entry is one CDR3 protein sequence, shown with its most common DNA and genes. This sample lists around 170,000 distinct CDR3 sequences; 15% to 20% were detected once. The leading ten clones occupy around 19% of the sample. The sequenced sample consisted of CD8+ T cells from PBMCs. These receptors originate from a human donor in good health (CMV status not recorded). Some clones in this sample may be carry-over from other donors' samples.

This chain joins TRBV12-3 or TRBV12-4 and TRBJ1-2; no reliable D call. CDR3 length: 10 amino acids. The V end lost 8 bases, the J end lost 6 bases, and 7 bases lay between the germline ends. CDR3 in DNA: TGTGCCAGCGGGGTCCATGGCTACACCTTC. Translating it yields CASGVHGYTF.

With regard to this clonotype: This may stem from a read error, because a much larger clone lies one nucleotide away. DNA for the CDR3: TGTGACAGCAGTTACGCTGAACGGGAGGTTGATGAGCAGTTCTTC. Translation: CDSSYAEREVDEQFF. The rearrangement links TRBV6-6 to TRBJ2-1, with 7 positions matching TRBD2. This CDR3 spans 15 amino acids. From germline, CDR1 is MNHNY and CDR2 SVGAGI (reference sequence).

This clonotype turned up a few times. The chain links TRBV19 to TRBJ2-1; possibly TRBD2 for D (5 bases). CDR1 is LNHDA and CDR2 is SQIVND in the germline V gene (reference sequence). The germline V and J ends were trimmed by 5 bases and 4 bases, with 12 bases remaining between them. The CDR3 has 14 residues. CDR3 nucleotides: TGTGCCAGTAGTCCCGGGGTAGATTACAATGAGCAGTTCTTC. Protein sequence: CASSPGVDYNEQFF. The variable domain in full, with the rest retrieved from reference TRBV19 and TRBJ2-1, is DGGITQSPKYLFRKEGQNVTLSCEQNLNHDAMYWYRQDPGQGLRLIYYSQIVNDFQKGDIAEGYSVSREKKESFPLTVTSAQKNPTAFYLCASSPGVDYNEQFFGPGTRLTVL.